Each of the 30 T cell receptor beta chains below was sequenced from the same sample in a study of OX40 agonist ivuxolimab in advanced cancers. The table came from immunoSEQ multiplex PCR; TCRdb's copy has only in-frame clones and leaves some out. Of tens of thousands of clones detected, about nine tenths appear once; the ten largest clones hold approximately 6%. The input for sequencing was CD4+ or CD8+ T cells sorted from blood, taken in a trial of the OX40 agonist ivuxolimab. The receptors were sampled from an adult with an advanced solid tumor such as melanoma, head and neck, liver or kidney cancer.

The sample holds one count of this clone. This chain uses TRBV7-2 with TRBJ2-5; 10 nucleotides match TRBD1. This CDR3 comprises 19 residues. The J segment lost 2 bases and the V segment lost 2 bases, leaving 14 bases of the junction unmatched. Germline V gene lookup returns CDR1 SGHTA and CDR2 FQGNSA. CDR3 nucleotide sequence: TGTGCCAGCAGCTTAAGGCCCCTTGGGGACAGGGGTGATCAAGAGACCCAGTACTTC. This translates into CASSLRPLGDRGDQETQYF.

This CDR3 reads CASSGTADYEQYF. CDR3 DNA: TGTGCCAGCTCCGGGACAGCGGATTACGAGCAGTACTTC. The chain couples TRBV19 to TRBJ2-7; 7 bases map to TRBD1. Trimming cost V 9 bases and J 4 bases; bases outside gene matches: 9. The CDR3 length is 13 residues. Germline assignment: CDR1 LNHDA and CDR2 SQIVND (reference sequence).

The V and J genes are TRBV15 and TRBJ2-7; D not resolved. From germline, CDR1 is LNHNV and CDR2 YYDKDF (reference sequence). This CDR3 spans 13 amino acids. Deletions cut 6 bases from V and 4 bases from J, with 13 bases between. The CDR3 nucleotides are TGTGCCACCAGGGCCGAGTCGACGTACGAGCAGTACTTC. Residues: CATRAESTYEQYF. Looking up the rest from reference TRBV15 and TRBJ2-7 gives the full variable domain: DAMVIQNPRYQVTQFGKPVTLSCSQTLNHNVMYWYQQKSSQAPKLLFHYYDKDFNNEADTPDNFQSRRPNTSFCFLDIRSPGLGDTAMYLCATRAESTYEQYFGPGTRLTVT.

CDR3 nucleotides: TGTGCCAGCAACACAGGGGCAGAGAGGGAAAACTATGGCTACACCTTC. Protein product: CASNTGAERENYGYTF. The chain recombines TRBV2 with TRBJ1-2; 7 bases agree with TRBD1. From germline, CDR1 is SNHLY and CDR2 FYNNEI. The CDR3 consists of 16 residues. V shed 7 bases, J shed 2 bases, and the junction held 13 bases outside the gene matches.

V gene TRBV10-3 combines with J gene TRBJ2-5; 8 bases are a match to TRBD1. CDR3 length: 15 amino acids. Losses at the gene ends were 3 bases for V and 5 bases for J; bases not matched to a gene: 8. Germline loops: CDR1 ENHRY, CDR2 SYGVKD. The CDR3, as DNA: TGTGCCATCAGTGAACCAGGGGGCGAGGGGGAGACCCAGTACTTC. Translating it yields CAISEPGGEGETQYF.

The J gene is TRBJ1-1, the V gene TRBV7-9, with D perhaps TRBD1 (5 bases). CDR1 is SEHNR, CDR2 FQNEAQ, per germline (reference sequence). There are 13 residues in the CDR3. V lost 5 bases and J 0 bases, leaving 7 bases between the germline ends. CDR3 bases: TGTGCCAGCAGCCCGACAGTGAACACTGAAGCTTTCTTT. Translation: CASSPTVNTEAFF.

The CDR3 loop reads CASSTFGTGDEQYF. The CDR3 DNA reads as TGTGCCAGTAGTACATTTGGGACGGGTGACGAGCAGTACTTC. This chain connects TRBV19 to TRBJ2-7; either TRBD1 or TRBD2 may fit D (5 bases each). Germline V CDR1 and CDR2: LNHDA, SQIVND (reference sequence). The CDR3 extends over 14 amino acids. V lost 4 bases and J lost 5, with 15 bases in between.

The rearrangement links TRBV5-1 to TRBJ1-1; 11 positions agree with TRBD1. The CDR3 has 14 amino acids. V gave up 2 bases and J gave up 4 bases; unmatched junction bases: 1. CDR1 is SGHRS and CDR2 is YFSETQ in the germline V gene. CDR3 residues: CASSLGTGGTEAFF. CDR3 nucleotide sequence: TGCGCCAGCAGCTTAGGGACAGGGGGCACTGAAGCTTTCTTT.

In this sample, this clone turned up a few times. The rearrangement joins TRBV10-2 to TRBJ1-6; D remains ambiguous. Per germline, CDR1 WSHSY and CDR2 SAAADI. The CDR3 has 13 amino acids. Trimming removed 6 bases from V and 6 bases from J, with 9 bases in between. CDR3 residues: CASSPGANSPLHF. In DNA, the CDR3 is TGCGCCAGCAGCCCGGGTGCTAATTCACCCCTCCACTTT.

The chain carries TRBV27 and TRBJ2-1; D unclear. CDR3 length: 13 amino acids. Germline-derived CDR1 and CDR2 are MNHEY and SMNVEV (reference sequence). V was trimmed by 11 bases and J by 0 bases, leaving 11 bases between them. The chain's CDR3 is CAAGFNSYNEQFF. DNA for the CDR3: TGTGCCGCCGGGTTTAACTCCTACAATGAGCAGTTCTTC.

This chain connects TRBV6-1 to TRBJ2-5; D unclear. The germline V gene has CDR1 MNHNS and CDR2 SASEGT. Trimming pared 3 bases from V and 2 bases from J, leaving 4 bases between. This CDR3 region has 12 residues. The CDR3 DNA is TGTGCCAGCAGTGACGGACAAGAGACCCAGTACTTC. Translation gives CASSDGQETQYF.

This chain links TRBV15 with TRBJ1-2; the D gene is possibly TRBD1 (5 bases). V was pared by 0 bases and J by 0 bases, with 14 bases between. CDR1 LNHNV and CDR2 YYDKDF come from the germline V gene (reference sequence). The CDR3 contains 17 residues. CDR3 coding DNA: TGTGCCACCAGCAGAGATTGGGACGCTATAGCTAACTATGGCTACACCTTC. Translated, it gives CATSRDWDAIANYGYTF.

J is TRBJ1-5 and V is TRBV6-5, with D unclear. CDR3 length: 14 residues. Trimming cost V 1 base and J 5 bases, with 9 bases left between them. Per the germline V gene, CDR1 is MNHEY and CDR2 is SVGAGI. The CDR3 coding sequence is TGTGCCAGCAGTTACTTCGGTGGGGATCAGCCCCAGCATTTT. This gives the protein CASSYFGGDQPQHF.

V and J are TRBV10-2 and TRBJ1-5; no reliable D call. This CDR3 is 12 amino acids long. V dropped 4 bases and J dropped 4 bases, with 5 bases sitting between them. CDR1 WSHSY and CDR2 SAAADI come from the germline V gene. CDR3 amino acids: CASSGWNQPQHF. In nucleotides, the CDR3 is TGCGCCAGCAGTGGGTGGAATCAGCCCCAGCATTTT.

The chain has TRBV29-1 and TRBJ1-2; 12 positions agree with TRBD1. V lost 8 bases to trimming and J lost 7 bases; unmatched junction nucleotides: 5. The germline gives CDR1 SQVTM, CDR2 ANQGSEA. The CDR3 contains 12 residues. For the CDR3, the DNA is TGCAGCTCCCGGGACAGGGGGCCTGGCTACACCTTC. It codes for CSSRDRGPGYTF.

The chain is built from TRBV5-1 and TRBJ1-2; D is uncertain. Trimming left V 0 bases short and J 7 bases short, with 4 bases between. Germline V lookup: CDR1 SGHRS, CDR2 YFSETQ. This CDR3 contains 11 residues. The CDR3 DNA is TGCGCCAGCAGCTTGGGGGCTGGCTACACCTTC. Translation gives CASSLGAGYTF.

The rearrangement joins TRBV4-3 to TRBJ2-1; 8 nucleotides line up with TRBD2. Trimming at V came to 3 bases and at J to 2 bases, leaving 6 bases not matched to a gene. Germline V CDR1 and CDR2: LGHNA, YSLEER. The CDR3 has 16 amino acids. The CDR3 coding sequence is TGCGCCAGCAGCCAGATCACTAGCGGACCCTACAATGAGCAGTTCTTC. Its protein product is CASSQITSGPYNEQFF.

The rearrangement links TRBV2 to TRBJ2-7; no clear D gene. CDR1 and CDR2 from the germline V gene are SNHLY and FYNNEI. The CDR3 consists of 16 residues. Trimming took 1 base from V and 6 from J, leaving 19 bases between them. The DNA of the CDR3 is TGTGCCAGCAGTGAAGGGTCGGTCGGCAGATTTAGCGAGCAGTACTTC. Its translation is CASSEGSVGRFSEQYF.

The chain has TRBV19 and TRBJ1-3; D not certain. The CDR3 totals 17 residues. The germline V gene has CDR1 LNHDA and CDR2 SQIVND (reference sequence). The V end was cut by 5 bases, the J end by 4 bases, with 21 bases between. As DNA, the CDR3 is TGTGCCAGTAGTCCAGCCGGGATACCCCTCCGAGGAAACACCATATATTTT. Protein sequence: CASSPAGIPLRGNTIYF.

This clone was seen a single time. The V call is TRBV7-9, the J call TRBJ2-3; TRBD2 matches 13 bases. CDR1 is SEHNR and CDR2 is FQNEAQ in the germline V gene (reference sequence). The CDR3 covers 19 residues. Trimming took 5 bases from V and 0 from J; bases not matched to a gene: 11. CDR3 loop: CASSPPTSGGPRSTDTQYF. Here the CDR3 DNA reads TGTGCCAGCAGCCCGCCGACTAGCGGGGGGCCTCGGAGCACAGATACGCAGTATTTT.

The CDR3, as DNA: TGTGCCTGGAGTGTGGGTGACTTATCCTACGAGCAGTACTTC. It encodes CAWSVGDLSYEQYF. This chain links TRBV30 with TRBJ2-7; D remains ambiguous. The CDR3 length is 14 residues. Deletions cut 0 bases from V and 1 base from J, with 10 bases between. In germline, CDR1 is GTSNPN, CDR2 SVGIG (reference sequence).

The chain has TRBV30 and TRBJ2-1, with 8 bases identical to TRBD2. The CDR3 has 12 residues. V lost 5 bases to trimming and J lost 6 bases; unmatched junction nucleotides: 3. The germline gives CDR1 GTSNPN, CDR2 SVGIG (reference sequence). The CDR3 loop is CAWGTRSNEQFF. Here the CDR3 DNA reads TGTGCCTGGGGGACTAGAAGCAATGAGCAGTTCTTC. Using reference TRBV30 and TRBJ2-1 for the parts outside the CDR3, the full variable domain is SQTIHQWPATLVQPVGSPLSLECTVEGTSNPNLYWYRQAAGRGLQLLFYSVGIGQISSEVPQNLSASRPQDRQFILSSKKLLLSDSGFYLCAWGTRSNEQFFGPGTRLTVL.

This clone showed up just once. V is TRBV10-1 and J is TRBJ2-5; 13 positions match TRBD2. V dropped 0 bases and J dropped 5; count of bases not matched to a gene: 6. The CDR3 has 17 residues. Germline CDR1 is WNHNN and CDR2 is SYGVQD (reference sequence). This CDR3 is CASSESGLAGKKETQYF. The CDR3 DNA reads TGCGCCAGCAGTGAGTCGGGACTAGCGGGGAAGAAGGAGACCCAGTACTTC.

J is TRBJ1-2 and V is TRBV28; D might be TRBD1 (6 bases). This CDR3 spans 15 amino acids. The V end was cut by 2 bases, the J end by 3 bases, with 13 bases between. Germline values: CDR1 MDHEN, CDR2 SYDVKM. CDR3: CASSLLTGNYYGYTF. CDR3 sequence (DNA): TGTGCCAGCAGTTTACTGACAGGAAATTACTATGGCTACACCTTC.

The CDR3: CASSEARFGEQFF. DNA of the CDR3: TGTGCCAGCAGTGAGGCACGGTTTGGTGAGCAGTTCTTC. The rearrangement links TRBV2 to TRBJ2-1; unclear D gene. This CDR3 is 13 amino acids long. Trimming stripped 3 bases from V and 9 bases from J, with 12 bases between. The V gene's germline CDR1 is SNHLY and CDR2 FYNNEI.

The chain combines TRBV9 with TRBJ2-7; tentative D call: TRBD2 (6 bases). Trimming stripped 0 bases from V and 3 bases from J, with 10 bases between. Germline V lookup: CDR1 SGDLS, CDR2 YYNGEE. There are 14 residues in the CDR3. In DNA, the CDR3 is TGTGCCAGCAGCGTAGCGGACGGGAGCTACGAGCAGTACTTC. Translated, it gives CASSVADGSYEQYF.

This clone has a single count. This rearrangement joins TRBV30 to TRBJ2-7; D might be TRBD1 (5 bases). The CDR3 spans 13 residues. With 2 bases removed from V and 3 bases from J, the gap between germline ends came to 11 bases. The germline gives CDR1 GTSNPN, CDR2 SVGIG (reference sequence). This CDR3 is CAWSLGQFYEQYF. The DNA of the CDR3 is TGTGCCTGGAGTTTAGGACAATTCTACGAGCAGTACTTC.

The chain joins TRBV28 to TRBJ2-7, with TRBD2 identical over 10 bases. The CDR3 runs 15 residues. Germline V CDR1 and CDR2: MDHEN, SYDVKM. J gave up 3 bases and V 6 bases, and 8 bases lay outside the gene matches. CDR3 DNA sequence: TGTGCCAGCAGATCCGGGACTAGCGTTTTCTACGAGCAGTACTTC. Encoded protein: CASRSGTSVFYEQYF.

The chain joins TRBV30 to TRBJ2-7, with TRBD1 matching 9 bases. The CDR3 is made up of 14 amino acids. The germline V gene has CDR1 GTSNPN and CDR2 SVGIG (reference sequence). Trimming took 3 bases from V and 6 from J; bases not matched to a gene: 9. DNA of the CDR3: TGTGCCTGGAGCCCGCCGGGACAGGGTGGCGAGCAGTACTTC. Residues: CAWSPPGQGGEQYF.

The chain combines TRBV28 with TRBJ1-5, with TRBD1 matching over 7 bases. After removal of 6 bases from V and 7 bases from J, the junction contained 6 bases not matched to a gene. CDR3 length equals 13 residues. The V gene's germline CDR1 is MDHEN and CDR2 SYDVKM. CDR3 amino acids: CASSDRVWQPQHF. As DNA, the CDR3 is TGTGCCAGCAGCGACAGGGTATGGCAGCCCCAGCATTTT.